This T cell receptor beta chain was observed in a study of blood T cell repertoires in COVID-19. Only one count was recorded for this clone. The CDR3 consists of 14 residues. Trimming stripped 5 bases from V and 5 bases from J, with 15 bases between. The V gene's germline CDR1 is MNHNY and CDR2 SVGAGI (reference sequence). Original handling: Cell counts per sample came from amplifying reference gene primers. Repertoires were generated with immunoSEQ multiplex PCR, while TCRdb's copy carries only in-frame clones and drops some. That table gives V, J and clone size, and the DNA gave D and trimming. The sample carries about 95,000 clones, about 84% recorded once.

V gene TRBV6-6 combines with J gene TRBJ1-1; a weak D match, TRBD1 (6 bases). Source material: peripheral blood. The clonotype originates from a human donor in a cohort sampled during active COVID-19. CDR3 sequence: CASSPGGRSTEAFF. In DNA form, the CDR3 reads TGTGCCAGCAGTCCCGGGGGGCGATCGACTGAAGCTTTCTTT.